The rows below give T cell receptor beta chains drawn from one sample of a study of vaccination effects on CD4 cells after COVID-19. Their target antigens are unknown. Only in-frame clones appear in the TCRdb table, and some are missing; sequencing was by immunoSEQ multiplex PCR. The top ten clones hold 26% of a sample with about 21,000 clones, roughly 73% of them seen once. Specimen: CD4+ T cells from PBMCs cultured with HCoV-NL63 spike peptides, collected before COVID-19 vaccination. The receptors derive from a human donor who received a COVID-19 vaccine. CDR3s include the opening cysteine and the closing phenylalanine or tryptophan. Where a row states a size, it is once, few, many or the class of an expanded clone; other rows omit it.

abundance,j_gene,v_gene,CDR3aa
medium-sized,TRBJ1-1,TRBV4-1,CASSLTETGGRAEAFF
-,TRBJ1-1,TRBV19,CASSPTRGRLEAFF
-,TRBJ1-2,TRBV6-5,CASRTDRSGYGYTF
-,TRBJ1-1,TRBV6-5,CASSLTGGNTEAFF
-,TRBJ2-7,TRBV7-8,CASSLDGTSGLYEQYF
-,TRBJ1-6,TRBV19,CASSIDRLSPLHF
-,TRBJ1-1,TRBV7-2,CASSPPGGTGLGAFF
-,TRBJ2-1,TRBV5-1,CASSYPLAGGSYNEQFF
-,TRBJ1-5,TRBV28,CASFLRGQPQHF
-,TRBJ1-3,TRBV6-5,CASSSRGNSGNTIYF
-,TRBJ1-5,TRBV28,CASSLSGYQPQHF
once,TRBJ2-1,TRBV11-3,CASSFSGGYEQFF
-,TRBJ1-3,TRBV7-2,CASSLQTRILSGNTIYF
-,TRBJ2-2,TRBV7-8,CASSSRTGATGELFF
-,TRBJ2-2,TRBV27,CASSRGGAGGTGELFF
-,TRBJ1-1,TRBV12-3/TRBV12-4,CASSFGGEAFF
-,TRBJ2-6,TRBV6-2/TRBV6-3,CASSYSLAGANVLTF
-,TRBJ1-4,TRBV27,CASSQGAREKLFF
-,TRBJ1-1,TRBV7-9,CASSPLGRMNTEAFF
-,TRBJ1-1,TRBV3-1/TRBV3-2,CASSRVSLNTEAFF
few,TRBJ2-2,TRBV5-1,CASSDRATGELFF
medium-sized,TRBJ1-4,TRBV24-1,CATSDSPGQGDEKLFF
-,TRBJ2-3,TRBV9,CASSVYLADTQYF
-,TRBJ2-7,TRBV19,CASSAPLSEQYF
-,TRBJ2-3,TRBV14,CASSPGVAGTDTQYF
-,TRBJ2-4,TRBV2,CASTGDRAGGYF
-,TRBJ2-2,TRBV5-1,CASSLTIARDRKTGELFF